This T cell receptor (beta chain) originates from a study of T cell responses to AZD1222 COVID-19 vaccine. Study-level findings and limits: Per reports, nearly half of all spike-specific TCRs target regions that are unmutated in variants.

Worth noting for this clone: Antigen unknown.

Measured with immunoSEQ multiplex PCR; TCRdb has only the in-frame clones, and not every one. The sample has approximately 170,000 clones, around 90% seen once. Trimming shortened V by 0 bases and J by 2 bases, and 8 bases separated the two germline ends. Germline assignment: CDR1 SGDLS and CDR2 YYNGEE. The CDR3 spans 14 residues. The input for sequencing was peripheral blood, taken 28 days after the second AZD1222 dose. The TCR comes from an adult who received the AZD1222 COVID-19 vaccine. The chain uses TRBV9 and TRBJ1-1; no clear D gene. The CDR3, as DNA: TGTGCCAGCAGCGTAGGTGCAATCAACACTGAAGCTTTCTTT. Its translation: CASSVGAINTEAFF.